This T cell receptor (beta chain) derives from a study of lymphopenia after photon versus proton radiotherapy. Regarding the study as a whole: After lymphocyte nadir, photon-treated repertoires showed oligoclonal expansion, especially CD8+ Temra. Authors raise, but do not show, better survival with proton therapy. Photon-treated patients lost naive T cells and TCR diversity; proton-treated stayed stable. A bigger post-nadir fall in TCR diversity correlated inversely with survival time in deceased patients.

Germline-derived CDR1 and CDR2 are ENHRY and SYGVKD. The CDR3 sequence is 14 residues long. With 11 bases removed from V and 5 bases from J, the gap between germline ends came to 21 bases. In the case of this clone: Its antigen is still unknown.

TCRdb's table, derived via immunoSEQ multiplex PCR, lists solely in-frame clones and lacks some. This table holds 23,000 or so clones, approximately 88% found once. The sequenced sample was peripheral blood, obtained from a patient treated with photon-based radiotherapy. The chain joins TRBV10-3 to TRBJ1-1; D uncertain. This TCR was recovered from a man between 50 and 59 years old with gastric cancer. CDR3 nucleotide sequence: TGTGCCTCCAAGGATTCAGGCGGAGGTACTGAAGCTTTCTTT. It is translated as CASKDSGGGTEAFF.